The 14 T cell receptor beta chains in this list originate from one sample, sequenced in a study of blood T cell repertoires in COVID-19. The protocol was immunoSEQ multiplex PCR, while the TCRdb copy is restricted to in-frame clones and leaves out a portion. The data show about 270,000 clones, 80% to 90% seen once. Sample: peripheral blood. All receptors come from a woman aged 45 to 65 who had recovered from COVID-19.

The chain recombines TRBV6-4 with TRBJ1-1, with 9 positions matching TRBD1. V lost 2 bases to trimming and J lost 1 base; unmatched junction nucleotides: 11. Germline lookup yields CDR1 MRHNA and CDR2 SNTAGT. This CDR3 contains 18 residues. The DNA of the CDR3 is TGTGCCAGCAGTGACGGGACAGGGTCGTTATCAGCGAACACTGAAGCTTTCTTT. This translates into CASSDGTGSLSANTEAFF.

The chain is built from TRBV7-3 and TRBJ2-1, with D hard to call. Germline assignment: CDR1 SGHTA and CDR2 FQGTGA. The CDR3 covers 12 residues. Between the trimmed V and J ends, which lost 4 bases and 4 bases, there was a span of 5 bases. CDR3 sequence reads: CASSSTYNEQFF. Here the CDR3 DNA reads TGTGCCAGCAGCTCTACTTACAATGAGCAGTTCTTC.

This clone was counted between two and nine times. The genes are TRBV30 and TRBJ1-6, with D possibly being TRBD1 (5 bases). The CDR3 extends over 17 amino acids. The germline V gene has CDR1 GTSNPN and CDR2 SVGIG (reference sequence). Trimming pared 5 bases from V and 0 bases from J, leaving 17 bases between. The DNA for the CDR3 is TGTGCCTGGCCGCGGGGGACGGGTCGCTCCTATAATTCACCCCTCCACTTT. It specifies CAWPRGTGRSYNSPLHF.

This clone appeared once. The genes are TRBV7-8 and TRBJ2-3; D not certain. The CDR3 covers 15 residues. The V end lost 5 bases, the J end lost 0 bases, and 12 bases lay between the germline ends. Germline lookup yields CDR1 SGHVS and CDR2 FQNEAQ. CDR3 in amino acids: CASSPRGPSTDTQYF. As DNA, the CDR3 is TGTGCCAGCAGCCCAAGAGGTCCAAGCACAGATACGCAGTATTTT.

The DNA for the CDR3 is TGTGCCAGCTGGACTAGCGGGGAGCAAGAGACCCAGTACTTC. Translated: CASWTSGEQETQYF. This chain joins TRBV2 and TRBJ2-5, with 12 bases identical to TRBD2. Per germline, CDR1 SNHLY and CDR2 FYNNEI. This CDR3 has 14 amino acids. J was trimmed by 2 bases and V by 8 bases; bases with no gene match: 3. Complete variable domain (other parts from reference TRBV2 and TRBJ2-5): EPEVTQTPSHQVTQMGQEVILRCVPISNHLYFYWYRQILGQKVEFLVSFYNNEISEKSEIFDDQFSVERPDGSNFTLKIRSTKLEDSAMYFCASWTSGEQETQYFGPGTRLLVL.

The chain couples TRBV9 to TRBJ1-2, with D unresolved. With 4 bases removed from V and 4 bases from J, the gap between germline ends came to 17 bases. CDR1 is SGDLS, CDR2 YYNGEE, per germline. The CDR3 loop spans 15 amino acids. The CDR3 region has the DNA TGTGCCAGCAGCCCCAATTTAATGAGGAGCTATGGCTACACCTTC. As protein: CASSPNLMRSYGYTF.

This clone turned up a few times. This chain connects TRBV5-4 to TRBJ2-1; 8 nucleotides match TRBD2. Germline loops: CDR1 SGHNT, CDR2 YYREEE (reference sequence). The V gene end was trimmed by 0 bases and the J gene end by 5 bases; junction bases not matched to a gene: 7. This CDR3 is built from 16 residues. CDR3 nucleotide sequence: TGTGCCAGCAGCTTGGTGACGGGGGGGCGGAACAATGAGCAGTTCTTC. It translates to CASSLVTGGRNNEQFF.

The chain links TRBV28 to TRBJ1-5; D unclear. This CDR3 has 16 amino acids. In germline, CDR1 is MDHEN, CDR2 SYDVKM. V lost 2 bases to trimming and J lost 0 bases, with 11 bases between them. For the CDR3, the DNA is TGTGCCAGCAGTTTAGGAGCCCGGCTTAGCAATCAGCCCCAGCATTTT. This gives the protein CASSLGARLSNQPQHF.

This clone was counted between two and nine times. The rearrangement joins TRBV7-2 to TRBJ2-1; D not resolved. This CDR3 is 15 amino acids long. Germline CDR1 and CDR2: SGHTA and FQGNSA. V gave up 1 base and J gave up 0 bases, with 7 bases separating them. The CDR3: CASSLGQGSYNEQFF. CDR3 nucleotides: TGTGCCAGCAGCTTAGGACAAGGCTCCTACAATGAGCAGTTCTTC.

This clone was seen a handful of times. This chain connects TRBV9 to TRBJ2-2, with 7 bases fitting TRBD2. Germline CDR1 is SGDLS and CDR2 is YYNGEE. J lost 4 bases, V lost 2 bases, and 5 bases had no gene match. The CDR3 is 15 amino acids. DNA of the CDR3: TGTGCCAGCAGCGTTTTGAGGACTAGCACCGGGGAGCTGTTTTTT. Residues: CASSVLRTSTGELFF.

The chain carries TRBV10-3 and TRBJ1-5; TRBD1 matches 9 bases. Trimming removed 5 bases from V and 3 bases from J; junction bases left unmatched: 2. CDR3 length: 14 amino acids. From germline, CDR1 is ENHRY and CDR2 SYGVKD. The DNA for the CDR3 is TGTGCCATCAGTACAGGGGGCCCCAATCAGCCCCAGCATTTT. This encodes CAISTGGPNQPQHF.

This clone showed up just a few times. The V and J genes are TRBV9 and TRBJ2-1; TRBD2 matches at 14 bases. This CDR3 has 16 amino acids. The V and J ends lost 3 bases and 8 bases, in that order; junction bases with no gene match: 7. CDR1 is SGDLS and CDR2 is YYNGEE in the germline V gene. The CDR3 region has the DNA TGTGCCAGCAGCGCTTCCGGACTAGCGGGAGGTCATGAGCAGTTCTTC. Translating it yields CASSASGLAGGHEQFF. The entire variable domain, with the rest obtained from reference TRBV9 and TRBJ2-1, is as follows: DSGVTQTPKHLITATGQRVTLRCSPRSGDLSVYWYQQSLDQGLQFLIQYYNGEERAKGNILERFSAQQFPDLHSELNLSSLELGDSALYFCASSASGLAGGHEQFFGPGTRLTVL.

V and J are TRBV4-3 and TRBJ2-3, with D perhaps TRBD2 (6 bases). Trimming pared 4 bases from V and 8 bases from J, leaving 13 bases between. CDR1 is LGHNA and CDR2 is YSLEER in the germline V gene. This CDR3 is 13 amino acids long. The DNA of the CDR3 is TGCGCCAGCAGCCGGGGAGGAGGTGGTACGCAGTATTTT. Amino acids: CASSRGGGGTQYF.

CDR3 bases: TGTGCCAGCAGCTTAACGTCCATAAACACGCAGTACTTC. This gives the protein CASSLTSINTQYF. The rearrangement joins TRBV7-2 to TRBJ2-7, with unresolved D. The CDR3 runs to 13 residues. The germline V gene encodes CDR1 SGHTA and CDR2 FQGNSA. V was cut by 2 bases and J by 9 bases, with 14 bases left in between. The full variable domain, in which reference TRBV7-2 and TRBJ2-7 provide the parts outside the CDR3, is GAGVSQSPSNKVTEKGKDVELRCDPISGHTALYWYRQSLGQGLEFLIYFQGNSAPDKSGLPSDRFSAERTGGSVSTLTIQRTQQEDSAVYLCASSLTSINTQYFGPGTRLTVT.